This T cell receptor (beta chain) was identified during a study of shared T cell receptors in the human thymus (dated by TCRdb to the early 2020s). A note on the overall study: The study examined how the human thymus generates shared, self-reactive T-cell receptor alpha chains.

This clone was seen only once. Its antigen remains undetermined. No clone much larger than this one lies a single base away; base qualities are absent. Libraries were made using the immunoSEQ multiplex PCR assay. TCRdb holds this immuneACCESS table with in-frame rearrangements only. Some clones are missing; in checked studies, unresolved V genes explain under half, and the rest has no known cause. The sample table lists hundreds of thousands of clones, roughly 88% of them with a count of one. The ten largest clonotypes hold 0.0085% to 0.012% of the sample. Spanning cysteine to phenylalanine, the CDR3 consists of 15 amino acids. Of the read, only the CDR3 DNA is kept; its 45 bases are in frame from base 1. The trim is 2 bases for V and 4 bases for J, with a gap of 15 bases between the germline ends. The germline V gene (reference sequence) gives CDR1 as MNHNY and CDR2 as SVGAGI. A further study also used this sample, focusing on human thymus T cells. Looking at the second paper: Immunologically healthy infants undergoing open corrective cardiac surgery for congenital heart defects in Finland were used as donors. Thymus tissue was collected as surgical resects that were removed during corrective cardiac surgery. Usage of V and J gene segments appeared to be biased in both the thymic and the peripheral blood repertoires. The related research reported highly overlapping thymic TCR repertoires among unrelated individuals. TCR alpha and beta repertoires from roughly 8 infant thymus samples and four related peripheral blood samples were characterized in the study. Donor ages ranged from about 7 to 244 days, and the cohort comprised roughly six male and a couple of female infants. Thymocytes were freed from the tissue by mechanical means and kept at -70 degrees C as pellets of roughly 8.5-31 million cells. A QIAsymphony instrument was used to extract genomic DNA from the frozen cell pellets. Using the immunoSEQ multiplex PCR assay, the TCRB and TCRAD loci were amplified from a standardized quantity of quality-controlled genomic DNA. The amplicons spanned the V(D)J region and were long enough to cover the CDR3 and allow V and J genes to be identified. Amplicon sequencing was performed on an Illumina platform through the commercial immunoSEQ service. Primer bias and sequencing errors were corrected as previously described, and TCRAD and TCRB were defined on the basis of the IMGT database. immunoSEQ Analyzer 3.0 and VDJTools were used for repertoire analysis, which covered basic statistics, V/J segment usage, diversity estimates, rarefaction and pairwise overlap. Diversity was estimated with Chao1, ChaoE, Efron-Thisted, Shannon and inverse Simpson indices, and also on datasets down-sampled to the smallest sample. Repertoire overlap used strict matching of CDR3 nucleotide sequence, V gene and J gene, with Jaccard-based multidimensional scaling clustering. On average, roughly 800,000 unique TCRB clonotypes were obtained from thymus samples, compared with approximately 82,000 from blood samples.

The TCR sequence derives from a boy under two years old with a congenital heart defect. Donor details come from another sample of the same person, matched by shared clones. The V and J segments used are TRBV6-6 and TRBJ2-7; the best D guess is TRBD1, with 6 bases matching. Sequencing was performed on thymocytes. CDR3 reads: CASSYLLLRGYEQYF. Here is the DNA: TGTGCCAGCAGTTACCTTTTACTCAGGGGTTACGAGCAGTACTTC.